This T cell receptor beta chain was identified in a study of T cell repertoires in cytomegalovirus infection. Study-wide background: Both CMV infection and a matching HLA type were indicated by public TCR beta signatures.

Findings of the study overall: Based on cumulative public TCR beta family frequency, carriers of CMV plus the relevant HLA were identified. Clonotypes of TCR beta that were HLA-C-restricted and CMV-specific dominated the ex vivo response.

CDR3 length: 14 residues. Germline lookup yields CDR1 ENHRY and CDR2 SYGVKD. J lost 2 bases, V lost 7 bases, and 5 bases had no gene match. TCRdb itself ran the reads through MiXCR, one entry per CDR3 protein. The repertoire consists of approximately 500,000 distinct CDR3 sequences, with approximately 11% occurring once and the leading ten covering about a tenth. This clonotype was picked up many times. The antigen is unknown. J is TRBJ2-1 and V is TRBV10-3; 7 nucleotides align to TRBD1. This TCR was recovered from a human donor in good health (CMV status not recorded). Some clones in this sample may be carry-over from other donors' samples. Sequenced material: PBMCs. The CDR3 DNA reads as TGTGCCATCATGCAGGGGGACACCTACAATGAGCAGTTCTTC. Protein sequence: CAIMQGDTYNEQFF.